A single sample gave rise to the 23 T cell receptor beta chains below, sequenced in a study of T-cell memory formation after mild COVID-19. TCRdb redid the calling of the 5' RACE reads with MiXCR, one entry per CDR3 protein. The sample yields about 240,000 distinct CDR3 sequences, around 10% seen once. Sequenced: PBMCs or a T cell subset sorted from them (not recorded which). These receptors were taken from a man aged 18 to 30 who had mild COVID-19 (a few samples of this study predate the infection). Cell type and time point are not known.

The chain links TRBV7-2 to TRBJ1-4; D unclear. Per the germline V gene, CDR1 is SGHTA and CDR2 is FQGNSA. The CDR3 totals 12 residues. The V end was cut by 2 bases, the J end by 8 bases, with 6 bases between. In DNA form, the CDR3 reads TGTGCCAGCAGCTTAAACCGGGAAAAACTGTTTTTT. This encodes CASSLNREKLFF.

This clonotype was counted a few times. The chain links TRBV4-1 to TRBJ1-1; D uncertain. The CDR3 is 15 residues long. The V end lost 4 bases, the J end lost 2 bases, and 14 bases lay between the germline ends. From germline, CDR1 is MGHRA and CDR2 YSYEKL. The chain's CDR3 is CASSPGRSGNTEAFF. Written as DNA, the CDR3 is TGCGCCAGCAGCCCCGGACGGAGTGGTAACACTGAAGCTTTCTTT.

This CDR3 is CASVRTGDTDTQYF. The CDR3 region has the DNA TGTGCCAGCGTCCGGACAGGGGACACAGATACGCAGTATTTT. V and J are TRBV6-5 and TRBJ2-3; 9 bases fit TRBD1. V gave up 8 bases and J gave up 2 bases; unmatched junction bases: 5. The CDR3 length is 14 residues. Germline V CDR1 and CDR2: MNHEY, SVGAGI.

The J gene is TRBJ2-7, the V gene TRBV7-9; D possibly matches TRBD1 or TRBD2 (5 bases each). Germline values: CDR1 SEHNR, CDR2 FQNEAQ (reference sequence). This CDR3 is 17 amino acids long. Trimming removed 1 base from V and 4 bases from J, with 20 bases in between. The CDR3 bases are TGTGCCAGCAGCTTAGGGGGCCCCTGGGACCCGAGGTACGAGCAGTACTTC. Amino acids: CASSLGGPWDPRYEQYF.

The chain links TRBV11-2 to TRBJ1-6; maybe TRBD1 (5 bases). Germline assignment: CDR1 SGHAT and CDR2 FQNNGV. Trimming removed 5 bases from V and 8 bases from J, with 19 bases in between. This CDR3 has 16 residues. The CDR3 here is CASSPRPGRLDSPLHF. In DNA form, the CDR3 reads TGTGCCAGCAGCCCCCGCCCGGGACGGCTTGATTCACCCCTCCACTTT.

The chain is built from TRBV7-3 and TRBJ2-6; 8 nucleotides match TRBD1. Germline CDR1 and CDR2: SGHTA and FQGTGA. This CDR3 comprises 17 residues. Unmatched junction bases numbered 8, after V lost 5 bases and J lost 2 bases. In DNA, the CDR3 is TGTGCCAGCAGCGTGCAGGGGGCTAATGCTGGGGCCAACGTCCTGACTTTC. It translates to CASSVQGANAGANVLTF.

This clonotype was detected a few times. This chain uses TRBV5-1 with TRBJ1-2; 8 bases align to TRBD1. CDR1 and CDR2 from the germline V gene are SGHRS and YFSETQ. This CDR3 is 15 amino acids long. Unmatched junction bases numbered 6, after V lost 3 bases and J lost 2 bases. The CDR3 loop reads CASSSSWDRNYGYTF. In nucleotides, the CDR3 is TGCGCCAGCAGCTCTTCCTGGGACAGGAACTATGGCTACACCTTC.

The rearrangement joins TRBV12-3 or TRBV12-4 to TRBJ2-1; TRBD2 matches 16 bases. CDR3 size: 16 residues. The V segment lost 6 bases and the J segment 5 bases; nucleotides outside the gene matches: 4. CDR3 coding DNA: TGTGCCAGCAGCCGGGGACTAGCGGGGGGGGACAATGAGCAGTTCTTC. It encodes CASSRGLAGGDNEQFF.

The rearrangement uses TRBV5-8 and TRBJ2-3, with D possibly being TRBD2 (6 bases). With 1 base removed from V and 1 base from J, the gap between germline ends came to 13 bases. Per the germline V gene, CDR1 is SGHTS and CDR2 is YDEGEE. The CDR3 is 16 amino acids. The CDR3: CASSLYGGDRTDTQYF. The CDR3 region has the DNA TGTGCCAGCAGCTTGTATGGAGGGGATCGCACAGATACGCAGTATTTT.

This clonotype has just one count. The genes are TRBV4-2 and TRBJ1-5; TRBD1 aligns across 11 bases. Per the germline V gene, CDR1 is LGHNA and CDR2 is YNFKEQ. The V and J ends lost 1 base and 5 bases, in that order; junction bases with no gene match: 4. The CDR3 covers 16 residues. Here the CDR3 reads CASSQGTGGGDQPQHF. The CDR3 DNA follows: TGTGCCAGCAGCCAAGGGACAGGGGGCGGTGATCAGCCCCAGCATTTT.

The chain joins TRBV4-2 to TRBJ1-2; the D is unclear. Trimming pared 1 base from V and 6 bases from J, leaving 9 bases between. The length of the CDR3 is 13 residues. Germline V gives CDR1 LGHNA, CDR2 YNFKEQ. CDR3 DNA sequence: TGTGCCAGCAGCCAAGTGGACGGGGATGGCTACACCTTC. Translation gives CASSQVDGDGYTF.

This clonotype was seen only a few times. The V and J genes are TRBV12-3 or TRBV12-4 and TRBJ1-1; D call uncertain. With 1 base removed from V and 0 bases from J, the gap between germline ends came to 9 bases. The CDR3 runs to 15 residues. The CDR3 sequence: CASSLGAGMNTEAFF. CDR3 nucleotide sequence: TGTGCCAGCAGTTTAGGGGCGGGAATGAACACTGAAGCTTTCTTT.

The V call is TRBV19, the J call TRBJ2-6; D gene unclear. The CDR3 is 15 residues long. Trimming took 6 bases from V and 2 from J, leaving 11 bases between them. Looked up from germline, CDR1 is LNHDA and CDR2 is SQIVND (reference sequence). The CDR3 nucleotides are TGTGCCAGTAGCCCCCGTGGGGCTGGGGCCAACGTCCTGACTTTC. Residues: CASSPRGAGANVLTF.

The table lists this clonotype with a few counts. The V call is TRBV13, the J call TRBJ2-5; the D gene is possibly TRBD1 (6 bases). CDR3 length: 14 residues. Germline CDR1 and CDR2: PRHDT and FYEKMQ (reference sequence). V lost 5 bases and J lost 0, with 10 bases in between. CDR3 sequence: CASSRDRYQETQYF. In DNA, the CDR3 is TGTGCCAGCAGCCGAGACAGGTACCAAGAGACCCAGTACTTC.

This clonotype was recorded many times. The chain is built from TRBV19 and TRBJ1-5; D is unclear. Germline V gene sequence: CDR1 LNHDA, CDR2 SQIVND (reference sequence). The CDR3 is made up of 15 amino acids. The V end was cut by 2 bases, the J end by 6 bases, with 14 bases between. The CDR3 nucleotides are TGTGCCAGTAGTATAACCCCGAGCCCTACTCAGCCCCAGCATTTT. Translation: CASSITPSPTQPQHF.

The sample holds a few counts of this clonotype. The V call is TRBV10-2, the J call TRBJ2-2; 9 nucleotides agree with TRBD1. J gave up 4 bases and V 7 bases, and 7 bases lay outside the gene matches. This CDR3 is built from 15 residues. From germline, CDR1 is WSHSY and CDR2 SAAADI. CDR3 sequence: CASNSGQGSTGELFF. The CDR3 coding sequence is TGCGCCAGCAACTCGGGACAGGGCTCCACCGGGGAGCTGTTTTTT.

This clonotype was detected only a few times. J is TRBJ2-2 and V is TRBV2, with unresolved D. CDR1 and CDR2 (germline): SNHLY, FYNNEI. The CDR3 has 11 residues. V was clipped by 6 bases and J by 7 bases, with 6 bases between them. In DNA, the CDR3 is TGTGCCAGCAGGCTAGACGGGGAGCTGTTTTTT. It codes for CASRLDGELFF.

A few counts support this clonotype. The V and J genes are TRBV5-1 and TRBJ2-3; D uncertain. Germline CDR1 SGHRS, CDR2 YFSETQ. The V end lost 8 bases, the J end lost 4 bases, and 8 bases lay between the germline ends. The CDR3 has 11 residues. The CDR3: CARPDADTQYF. CDR3 coding DNA: TGCGCCAGGCCTGATGCAGATACGCAGTATTTT.

V is TRBV19 and J is TRBJ2-2, with 8 positions matching TRBD1. Germline-derived CDR1 and CDR2 are LNHDA and SQIVND (reference sequence). After removal of 2 bases from V and 5 bases from J, the junction contained 4 bases not matched to a gene. The CDR3 contains 15 residues. In DNA form, the CDR3 reads TGTGCCAGTAGTATATCCGGGACAGGAACCGGGGAGCTGTTTTTT. Protein sequence: CASSISGTGTGELFF.

In its sample, this clonotype was seen many times. The chain uses TRBV10-3 and TRBJ2-2, with 7 bases aligning to TRBD1. The length of the CDR3 is 15 residues. V was pared by 0 bases and J by 5 bases, with 3 bases of the junction left unmatched. The germline CDR1 and CDR2 sequences are ENHRY and SYGVKD. The CDR3 DNA reads as TGTGCCATCAGTGAGTCCCAACAGGGGACCGGGGAGCTGTTTTTT. The encoded protein is CAISESQQGTGELFF.

At least ten counts were recorded for this clonotype. The chain uses TRBV12-3 or TRBV12-4 and TRBJ2-4, with 8 bases identical to TRBD1. The CDR3 runs 14 residues. V lost 4 bases and J lost 7; bases outside the gene matches: 6. This chain's CDR3 is CASSSPGGLNIQYF. The CDR3 DNA is TGTGCCAGCAGTTCGCCAGGGGGCCTGAACATTCAGTACTTC.

This clonotype was seen only a few times. This chain links TRBV5-1 with TRBJ1-5; D perhaps matches TRBD1 (5 bases). Germline CDR1 and CDR2: SGHRS and YFSETQ. V dropped 3 bases and J dropped 6 bases, with 10 bases sitting between them. The CDR3 is 13 residues long. CDR3 in DNA: TGCGCCAGCAGCTCGCAGGGAGGTCAGCCCCAGCATTTT. Translation: CASSSQGGQPQHF. Supplemented by reference TRBV5-1 and TRBJ1-5, the full variable domain reads KAGVTQTPRYLIKTRGQQVTLSCSPISGHRSVSWYQQTPGQGLQFLFEYFSETQRNKGNFPGRFSGRQFSNSRSEMNVSTLELGDSALYLCASSSQGGQPQHFGDGTRLSIL.

This clonotype turned up a few times. The V call is TRBV10-2, the J call TRBJ2-7; 8 bases are a match to TRBD1. The V gene's germline CDR1 is WSHSY and CDR2 SAAADI. CDR3 length: 16 amino acids. The V segment lost 0 bases and the J segment 4 bases; nucleotides outside the gene matches: 8. CDR3 bases: TGCGCCAGCAGTGAGTCGAGTGGGACAGGTGTTTACGAGCAGTACTTC. It encodes CASSESSGTGVYEQYF.